The 27 T cell receptor beta chains below were found in one sample sequenced in a study of technical replicates of blood from several donors. Assay: immunoSEQ multiplex PCR; the TCRdb copy retains only in-frame clones and omits some. This sample has more than 75,000 clones, with approximately 94% found just once. The sequenced material came from T cells isolated from PBMCs. These receptors originate from a human donor in good health.

This chain connects TRBV4-2 to TRBJ2-3, with D tentatively TRBD1 (5 bases). V lost 6 bases and J lost 2, with 12 bases in between. Per germline, CDR1 LGHNA and CDR2 YNFKEQ. This CDR3 is built from 14 residues. The CDR3 region has the DNA TGTGCCAGCAGAAGGGGCTCGAACACAGATACGCAGTATTTT. It is translated as CASRRGSNTDTQYF.

The chain links TRBV27 to TRBJ2-5; TRBD2 matches at 10 bases. V shed 0 bases, J shed 0 bases, and the junction held 1 base outside the gene matches. The CDR3 runs 16 residues. Germline V gene data show CDR1 as MNHEY and CDR2 as SMNVEV (reference sequence). The CDR3 sequence is CASSLSSGGNQETQYF. Here the CDR3 DNA reads TGTGCCAGCAGTTTATCTAGCGGGGGGAACCAAGAGACCCAGTACTTC.

The chain's CDR3 is CSTRTGAGYEQYF. DNA of the CDR3: TGCAGCACTCGGACAGGGGCGGGCTACGAGCAGTACTTC. The rearrangement uses TRBV29-1 and TRBJ2-7, with TRBD1 matching over 9 bases. Losses at the gene ends were 8 bases for V and 3 bases for J; bases not matched to a gene: 8. This CDR3 is 13 amino acids long. From germline, CDR1 is SQVTM and CDR2 ANQGSEA.

This rearrangement joins TRBV19 to TRBJ1-1; D is possibly TRBD1 (6 bases). Trimming removed 4 bases from V and 0 bases from J, with 9 bases in between. The CDR3 totals 14 residues. CDR1 LNHDA and CDR2 SQIVND come from the germline V gene (reference sequence). The CDR3 DNA sequence: TGTGCCAGTAGTACCCGACAGGTGAACACTGAAGCTTTCTTT. It yields the protein CASSTRQVNTEAFF. The full variable domain, with the rest looked up from reference TRBV19 and TRBJ1-1, is DGGITQSPKYLFRKEGQNVTLSCEQNLNHDAMYWYRQDPGQGLRLIYYSQIVNDFQKGDIAEGYSVSREKKESFPLTVTSAQKNPTAFYLCASSTRQVNTEAFFGQGTRLTVV.

The chain uses TRBV29-1 and TRBJ2-7; D unclear. Trimming cost V 2 bases and J 1 base, with 21 bases left between them. The CDR3 sequence is 17 residues long. The germline V gene encodes CDR1 SQVTM and CDR2 ANQGSEA. The CDR3 DNA follows: TGCAGCGTTGAACCGAGTTACGCGAAAAAACCTTCCTACGAGCAGTACTTC. This encodes CSVEPSYAKKPSYEQYF.

The rearrangement uses TRBV5-1 and TRBJ2-1; TRBD1 matches 8 bases. The CDR3 has 19 amino acids. With 0 bases clipped from V and 3 bases from J, the junction kept 14 bases outside the gene matches. CDR1 is SGHRS and CDR2 is YFSETQ in the germline V gene. CDR3 region: CASSLVAGGWRGNYNEQFF. The CDR3 coding sequence is TGCGCCAGCAGCTTGGTTGCAGGGGGCTGGCGGGGAAACTACAATGAGCAGTTCTTC.

The rearrangement joins TRBV28 to TRBJ2-7; tentative D call: TRBD1 (6 bases). In germline, CDR1 is MDHEN, CDR2 SYDVKM. Trimming left V 5 bases short and J 4 bases short, with 9 bases between. This CDR3 is 12 amino acids long. CDR3 nucleotide sequence: TGTGCCAGCAGTAGGACAGTTTACGAGCAGTACTTC. This translates into CASSRTVYEQYF.

The CDR3 sequence: CASRVVGAGNTIYF. The CDR3 DNA sequence: TGTGCCAGCAGGGTCGTAGGGGCTGGAAACACCATATATTTT. This sequence joins TRBV5-6 and TRBJ1-3, with a possible D match to TRBD1 (5 bases). Germline loops: CDR1 SGHDT, CDR2 YYEEEE. The CDR3 has 14 residues. Between the trimmed V and J ends, which lost 5 bases and 2 bases, there was a span of 11 bases.

The rearrangement uses TRBV11-1 and TRBJ2-5, with no clear D. Trimming left V 3 bases short and J 2 bases short, with 7 bases between. The length of the CDR3 is 13 residues. Looked up from germline, CDR1 is SGHAT and CDR2 is FQDESV (reference sequence). This chain's CDR3 is CASSFSGQETQYF. CDR3 nucleotides: TGTGCCAGCAGCTTTTCCGGTCAAGAGACCCAGTACTTC.

V gene TRBV9 combines with J gene TRBJ2-4; TRBD1 agrees at 11 bases. With 2 bases clipped from V and 7 bases from J, the junction kept 2 bases outside the gene matches. This CDR3 has 14 amino acids. The germline CDR1 and CDR2 sequences are SGDLS and YYNGEE. CDR3 coding DNA: TGTGCCAGCAGCGTCGGGACAGGGGGTAACATTCAGTACTTC. It encodes CASSVGTGGNIQYF.

This chain links TRBV7-9 with TRBJ2-1; 12 nucleotides agree with TRBD2. Germline CDR1 is SEHNR and CDR2 is FQNEAQ (reference sequence). The J segment lost 7 bases and the V segment lost 5 bases, leaving 12 bases of the junction unmatched. The CDR3 totals 17 residues. The CDR3 DNA follows: TGTGCCAGCAGCGGGGGACTAGCGGGCACTTCCGGTAATGAGCAGTTCTTC. It is translated as CASSGGLAGTSGNEQFF.

The V and J genes are TRBV12-5 and TRBJ2-2, with 12 bases identical to TRBD1. The CDR3 totals 15 residues. CDR1 is LGHNT, CDR2 FRNRAP, per germline. V was pared by 4 bases and J by 10 bases, with 7 bases of the junction left unmatched. The DNA of the CDR3 is TGTGCTAGTGGTTGGGGGGACAGGGGGCCTGAGGAGCTGTTTTTT. Translation: CASGWGDRGPEELFF.

The V call is TRBV18, the J call TRBJ1-1; D might be TRBD1 (5 bases). The CDR3 has 16 amino acids. Germline CDR1 and CDR2: KGHSH and LQKENI. V shed 2 bases and J shed 2 bases, with 15 bases lying between them. CDR3: CASSPGGGRANTEAFF. CDR3 coding DNA: TGTGCCAGCTCACCAGGCGGTGGCAGGGCAAACACTGAAGCTTTCTTT. Using reference TRBV18 and TRBJ1-1 for the parts outside the CDR3, the full variable domain is NAGVMQNPRHLVRRRGQEARLRCSPMKGHSHVYWYRQLPEEGLKFMVYLQKENIIDESGMPKERFSAEFPKEGPSILRIQQVVRGDSAAYFCASSPGGGRANTEAFFGQGTRLTVV.

The genes are TRBV5-4 and TRBJ1-1, with D perhaps TRBD1 (5 bases). Germline lookup yields CDR1 SGHNT and CDR2 YYREEE (reference sequence). V gave up 0 bases and J gave up 3 bases, with 21 bases separating them. The length of the CDR3 is 18 residues. CDR3 DNA: TGTGCCAGCAGCTTGGTCAGTCGCGGTACAGGAACCTACACTGAAGCTTTCTTT. Its translation is CASSLVSRGTGTYTEAFF. Full variable domain (missing parts from reference TRBV5-4 and TRBJ1-1): ETGVTQSPTHLIKTRGQQVTLRCSSQSGHNTVSWYQQALGQGPQFIFQYYREEENGRGNFPPRFSGLQFPNYSSELNVNALELDDSALYLCASSLVSRGTGTYTEAFFGQGTRLTVV.

The chain couples TRBV5-1 to TRBJ2-7, with a possible D match to TRBD1 (6 bases). The CDR3 extends over 20 amino acids. Trimming removed 0 bases at V and 5 bases at J, with 30 bases between. The V gene's germline CDR1 is SGHRS and CDR2 YFSETQ. This chain's CDR3 is CASSLETIPCFRQVFNEQYF. The CDR3, as DNA: TGCGCCAGCAGCTTGGAGACCATTCCCTGCTTTAGACAGGTCTTCAACGAGCAGTACTTC.

Here the CDR3 DNA reads TGCGCCAGCAGCTTGGTACACAGTGAAGCTTTCTTT. It yields the protein CASSLVHSEAFF. This chain connects TRBV5-1 to TRBJ1-1, with unresolved D. Looked up from germline, CDR1 is SGHRS and CDR2 is YFSETQ. This CDR3 spans 12 amino acids. V was shortened by 0 bases and J by 7 bases, with 7 bases between the two germline ends.

This chain uses TRBV18 with TRBJ2-5, with D possibly matching TRBD1 (5 bases). This CDR3 region has 15 residues. The ends were cut back, 3 bases at V and 5 bases at J, with 16 bases in the middle. The germline V gene has CDR1 KGHSH and CDR2 LQKENI. CDR3 in amino acids: CASSPPQGLRETQYF. Here the CDR3 DNA reads TGTGCCAGCTCACCTCCTCAGGGTTTGAGGGAGACCCAGTACTTC.

The rearrangement uses TRBV7-2 and TRBJ2-1; D ambiguous. Trimming removed 1 base from V and 5 bases from J, with 6 bases in between. The CDR3 contains 13 residues. From germline, CDR1 is SGHTA and CDR2 FQGNSA. This chain's CDR3 is CASSLVADNEQFF. In DNA form, the CDR3 reads TGTGCCAGCAGCTTAGTGGCAGACAATGAGCAGTTCTTC.

The rearrangement joins TRBV30 to TRBJ1-2; D unclear. Trimming left V 2 bases short and J 3 bases short, with 13 bases between. This CDR3 is 14 amino acids long. Germline V CDR1 and CDR2: GTSNPN, SVGIG (reference sequence). The CDR3 nucleotides read TGTGCCTGGAGTCGCGGACTTGTTTACTATGGCTACACCTTC. Translating gives CAWSRGLVYYGYTF.

V gene TRBV28 combines with J gene TRBJ2-1; D remains ambiguous. Trimming took off 2 bases at V and 1 base at J, with 6 bases between the two ends. The CDR3 contains 14 residues. CDR1 and CDR2 (germline): MDHEN, SYDVKM. This CDR3 is CASSLVTSYNEQFF. DNA of the CDR3: TGTGCCAGCAGTTTAGTGACTTCCTACAATGAGCAGTTCTTC.

The V gene is TRBV5-4, the J gene TRBJ2-3; 8 bases match TRBD2. V was clipped by 7 bases and J by 4 bases; unmatched bases: 8. CDR3 length: 14 residues. The germline V gene encodes CDR1 SGHNT and CDR2 YYREEE (reference sequence). CDR3 nucleotides: TGTGCCAGCGGGGAAAGCGGGAGTTCAGATACGCAGTATTTT. It codes for CASGESGSSDTQYF.

The chain joins TRBV25-1 to TRBJ1-1; 11 bases align to TRBD1. Trimming at V came to 2 bases and at J to 7 bases, leaving 6 bases not matched to a gene. Per germline, CDR1 MGHDK and CDR2 SYGVNS. The CDR3 is 15 amino acids. CDR3 sequence: CASSEPGQGGLEAFF. The CDR3 nucleotides read TGTGCCAGCAGTGAACCGGGACAGGGGGGCCTTGAAGCTTTCTTT.

This clone appeared a few times. The CDR3 loop is CASSSSTGVEQFF. The CDR3 region has the DNA TGTGCCAGCAGCTCCAGTACAGGGGTTGAGCAGTTCTTC. V gene TRBV11-2 combines with J gene TRBJ2-1; 7 positions agree with TRBD1. Germline assignment: CDR1 SGHAT and CDR2 FQNNGV. The ends lost 4 bases at V and 9 bases at J; junction bases unmatched: 6. This CDR3 contains 13 residues.

V and J are TRBV5-1 and TRBJ1-2; D remains unclear. Trimming took off 0 bases at V and 4 bases at J, with 19 bases between the two ends. Germline CDR1 reads SGHRS; CDR2 reads YFSETQ. The CDR3 runs 17 residues. CDR3 sequence reads: CASSLGLGLGLSYGYTF. The CDR3 bases are TGCGCCAGCAGCTTGGGACTGGGCCTCGGACTCTCCTATGGCTACACCTTC.

In nucleotides, the CDR3 is TGCGCCAGCAGCAAAAGGGGACTAGCGGGAGGTGGAGCAGATACGCAGTATTTT. Protein product: CASSKRGLAGGGADTQYF. The V and J genes are TRBV4-1 and TRBJ2-3; 15 bases are a match to TRBD2. The ends lost 5 bases at V and 4 bases at J; junction bases unmatched: 10. CDR3 length equals 18 residues. The germline V gene has CDR1 MGHRA and CDR2 YSYEKL.

V gene TRBV5-1 combines with J gene TRBJ1-1; perhaps TRBD1 as D (5 bases). The CDR3 consists of 14 residues. Trimming removed 2 bases at V and 1 base at J, with 9 bases between. Looked up from germline, CDR1 is SGHRS and CDR2 is YFSETQ. CDR3: CASSFQTENTEAFF. CDR3 coding DNA: TGCGCCAGCAGCTTTCAGACAGAGAACACTGAAGCTTTCTTT.

The chain employs TRBV7-2 and TRBJ1-1; tentative D call: TRBD1 (6 bases). The CDR3 is 14 residues long. The ends were cut back, 5 bases at V and 3 bases at J, with 13 bases in the middle. Germline V gene lookup returns CDR1 SGHTA and CDR2 FQGNSA. As DNA, the CDR3 is TGTGCCAGCAGCCATTCCACAGGGTACACTGAAGCTTTCTTT. Amino acid sequence: CASSHSTGYTEAFF.